The clone carrying this T cell receptor (beta chain) has only a few counts. Its matching antigen is unknown. The sample's time point: cycle 4 day 1 (C4D1), after more than five weeks of nivolumab. All patients experienced relapse after autologous stem cell transplantation, and brentuximab vedotin exposure was variable. These data belong to a study of PD-1 blockade in classical Hodgkin lymphoma. General study points: Individuals initiating nivolumab under 1 year after ASCT were excluded. Although disease activity or prior therapy may be involved, causes of the repertoire differences remain undefined. It was CD4+ TCR diversity, not CD8+, that rose significantly by C4D1. Reported baseline diversity: healthy donors highest, relapsed/refractory patients lowest.

The CDR3 is 14 residues long. V was cut by 3 bases and J by 7 bases, with 10 bases left in between. Germline CDR1 ENHRY, CDR2 SYGVKD. The method was immunoSEQ multiplex PCR; TCRdb's version includes in-frame clones alone and lacks a portion of them. The sample consists of 85,000 to 90,000 clones, about nine tenths of them appearing once. The genes are TRBV10-3 and TRBJ1-6; D is uncertain. The specimen was peripheral blood mononuclear cells (PBMCs), collected before the fourth cycle of nivolumab. The source of this sequence is a human donor with classical Hodgkin lymphoma. The DNA for the CDR3 is TGTGCCATCAGTGAATCAGGACTCAATTCACCCCTCCACTTT. This gives the protein CAISESGLNSPLHF.